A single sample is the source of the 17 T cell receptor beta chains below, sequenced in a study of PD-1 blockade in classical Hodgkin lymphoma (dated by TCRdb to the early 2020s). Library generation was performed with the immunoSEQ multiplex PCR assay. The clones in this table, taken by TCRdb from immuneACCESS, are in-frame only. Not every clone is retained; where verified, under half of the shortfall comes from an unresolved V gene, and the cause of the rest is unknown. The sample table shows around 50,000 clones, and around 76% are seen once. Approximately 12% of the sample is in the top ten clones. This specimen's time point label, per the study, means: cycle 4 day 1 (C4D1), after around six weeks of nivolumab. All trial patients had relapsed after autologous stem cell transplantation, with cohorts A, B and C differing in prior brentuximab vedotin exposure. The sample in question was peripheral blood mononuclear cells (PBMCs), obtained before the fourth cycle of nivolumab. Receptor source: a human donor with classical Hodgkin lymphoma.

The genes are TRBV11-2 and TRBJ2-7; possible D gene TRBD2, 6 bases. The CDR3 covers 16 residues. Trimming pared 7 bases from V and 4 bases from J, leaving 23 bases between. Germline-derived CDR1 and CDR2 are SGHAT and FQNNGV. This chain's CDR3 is CASTPGLGSGFYEQYF. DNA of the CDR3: TGTGCCAGCACCCCTGGGCTCGGGAGTGGATTTTACGAGCAGTACTTC.

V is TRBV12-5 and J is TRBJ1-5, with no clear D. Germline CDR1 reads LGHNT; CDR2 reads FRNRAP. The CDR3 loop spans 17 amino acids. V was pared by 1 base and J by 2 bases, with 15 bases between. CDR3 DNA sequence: TGTGCTAGTGGTTTGGCCCGACCCTTTGGGGGCAATCAGCCCCAGCATTTT. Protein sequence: CASGLARPFGGNQPQHF.

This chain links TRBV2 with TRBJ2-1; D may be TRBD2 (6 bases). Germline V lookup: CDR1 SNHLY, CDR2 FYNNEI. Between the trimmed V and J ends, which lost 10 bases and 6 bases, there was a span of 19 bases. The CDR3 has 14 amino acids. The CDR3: CAITSGTSLNEQFF. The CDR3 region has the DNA TGTGCCATCACATCCGGGACTTCCCTCAATGAGCAGTTCTTC.

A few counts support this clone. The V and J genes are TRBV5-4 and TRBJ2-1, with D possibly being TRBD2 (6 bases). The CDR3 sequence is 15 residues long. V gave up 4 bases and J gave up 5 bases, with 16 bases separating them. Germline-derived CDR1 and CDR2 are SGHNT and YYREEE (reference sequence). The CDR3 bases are TGTGCCAGCAGCCCCCCGGGGGTTGGAAACAATGAGCAGTTCTTC. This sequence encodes CASSPPGVGNNEQFF.

As DNA, the CDR3 is TGTGCCAGCAGCGTATATCCAGAGCCCACAGATACGCAGTATTTT. Translating it yields CASSVYPEPTDTQYF. This chain links TRBV9 with TRBJ2-3, with no clear D. V gave up 1 base and J gave up 2 bases, with 11 bases separating them. CDR3 length equals 15 residues. CDR1 SGDLS and CDR2 YYNGEE come from the germline V gene. Full variable domain (missing parts from reference TRBV9 and TRBJ2-3): DSGVTQTPKHLITATGQRVTLRCSPRSGDLSVYWYQQSLDQGLQFLIQYYNGEERAKGNILERFSAQQFPDLHSELNLSSLELGDSALYFCASSVYPEPTDTQYFGPGTRLTVL.

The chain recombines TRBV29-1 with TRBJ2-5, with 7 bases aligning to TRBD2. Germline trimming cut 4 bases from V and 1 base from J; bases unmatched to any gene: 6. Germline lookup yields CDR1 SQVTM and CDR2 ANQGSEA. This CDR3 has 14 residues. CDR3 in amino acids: CSVAPASGQETQYF. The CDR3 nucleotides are TGCAGCGTTGCCCCGGCTAGCGGCCAAGAGACCCAGTACTTC.

This CDR3 reads CASKAELAVYNEQFF. The CDR3, as DNA: TGTGCCAGCAAGGCCGAGCTAGCGGTCTACAATGAGCAGTTCTTC. This chain uses TRBV6-1 with TRBJ2-1; 7 bases fit TRBD2. Germline-derived CDR1 and CDR2 are MNHNS and SASEGT. The CDR3 loop spans 15 amino acids. The trim removed 7 bases at V and 3 bases at J, leaving 9 bases unmatched.

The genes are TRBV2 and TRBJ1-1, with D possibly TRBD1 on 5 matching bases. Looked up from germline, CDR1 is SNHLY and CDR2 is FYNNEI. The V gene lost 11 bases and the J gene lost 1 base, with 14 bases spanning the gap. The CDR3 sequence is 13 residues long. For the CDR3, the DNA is TGTGCCCAGCAAGGGGTTGGGAACACTGAAGCTTTCTTT. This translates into CAQQGVGNTEAFF. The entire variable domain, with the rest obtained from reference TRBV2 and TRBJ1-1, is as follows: EPEVTQTPSHQVTQMGQEVILRCVPISNHLYFYWYRQILGQKVEFLVSFYNNEISEKSEIFDDQFSVERPDGSNFTLKIRSTKLEDSAMYFCAQQGVGNTEAFFGQGTRLTVV.

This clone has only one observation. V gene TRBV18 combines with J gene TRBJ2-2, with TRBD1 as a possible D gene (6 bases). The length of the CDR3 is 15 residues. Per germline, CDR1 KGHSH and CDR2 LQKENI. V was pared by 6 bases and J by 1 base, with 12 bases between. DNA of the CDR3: TGTGCCAGCTCCCGCAGACAGGTGAACACCGGGGAGCTGTTTTTT. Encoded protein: CASSRRQVNTGELFF.

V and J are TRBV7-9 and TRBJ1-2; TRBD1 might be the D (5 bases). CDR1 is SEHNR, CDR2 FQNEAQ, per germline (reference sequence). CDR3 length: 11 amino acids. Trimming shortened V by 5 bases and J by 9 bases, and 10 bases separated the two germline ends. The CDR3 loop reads CASSIQERYTF. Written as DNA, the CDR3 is TGTGCCAGCAGCATACAGGAGCGCTACACCTTC.

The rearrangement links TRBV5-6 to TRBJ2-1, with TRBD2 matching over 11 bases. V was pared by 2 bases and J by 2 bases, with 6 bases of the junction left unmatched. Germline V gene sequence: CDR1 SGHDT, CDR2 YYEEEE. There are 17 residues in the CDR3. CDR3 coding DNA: TGTGCCAGCAGCTTCCGGAAACTAGCGGGAGCCTACAATGAGCAGTTCTTC. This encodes CASSFRKLAGAYNEQFF.

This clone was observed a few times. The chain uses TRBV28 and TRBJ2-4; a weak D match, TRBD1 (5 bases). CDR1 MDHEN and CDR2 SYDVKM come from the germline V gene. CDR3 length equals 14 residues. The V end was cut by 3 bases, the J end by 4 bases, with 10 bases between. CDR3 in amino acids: CASSFNQGKNIQYF. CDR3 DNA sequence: TGTGCCAGCAGTTTTAACCAGGGAAAAAACATTCAGTACTTC.

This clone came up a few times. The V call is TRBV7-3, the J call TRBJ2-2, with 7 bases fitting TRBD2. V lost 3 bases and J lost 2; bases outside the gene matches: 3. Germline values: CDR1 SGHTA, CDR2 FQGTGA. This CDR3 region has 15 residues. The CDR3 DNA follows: TGTGCCAGCAGCTTGGGAGGGTTTAACACCGGGGAGCTGTTTTTT. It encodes CASSLGGFNTGELFF.

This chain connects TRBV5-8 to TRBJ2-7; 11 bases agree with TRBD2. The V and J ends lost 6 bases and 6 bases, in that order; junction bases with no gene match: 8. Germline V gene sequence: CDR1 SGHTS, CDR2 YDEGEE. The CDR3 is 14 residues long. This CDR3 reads CASTLAGGPIEQYF. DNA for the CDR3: TGTGCCAGCACCTTAGCGGGAGGGCCGATCGAGCAGTACTTC.

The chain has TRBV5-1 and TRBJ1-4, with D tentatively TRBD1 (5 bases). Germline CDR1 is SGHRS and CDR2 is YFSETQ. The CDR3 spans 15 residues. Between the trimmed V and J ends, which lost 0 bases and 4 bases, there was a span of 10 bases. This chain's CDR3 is CASSLVAGDNEKLFF. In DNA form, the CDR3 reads TGCGCCAGCAGCTTGGTGGCGGGGGATAATGAAAAACTGTTTTTT.

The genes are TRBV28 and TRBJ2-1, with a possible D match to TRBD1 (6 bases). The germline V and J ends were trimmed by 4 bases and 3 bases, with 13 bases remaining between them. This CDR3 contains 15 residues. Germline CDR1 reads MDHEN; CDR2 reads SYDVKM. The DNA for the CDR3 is TGTGCCAGCAGTTGGTCAGGGGCCCACTACAATGAGCAGTTCTTC. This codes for CASSWSGAHYNEQFF.

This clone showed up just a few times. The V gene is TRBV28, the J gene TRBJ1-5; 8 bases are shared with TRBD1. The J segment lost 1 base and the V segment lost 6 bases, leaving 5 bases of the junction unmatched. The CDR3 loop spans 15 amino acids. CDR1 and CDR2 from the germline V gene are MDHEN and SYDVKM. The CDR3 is CASRLQGGSNQPQHF. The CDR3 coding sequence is TGTGCCAGCAGGTTACAGGGGGGGAGCAATCAGCCCCAGCATTTT.